These 6 T cell receptor beta chains were sequenced from one sample in a study of cytomegalovirus exposure and HLA in healthy donors. The PCR contained 60 Vbeta and 13 Jbeta primers. Using immunoSEQ multiplex PCR, the repertoire was profiled, and TCRdb retains in-frame clones only, with some absent. The sample yields some 67,000 clones, approximately 92% seen once. Source material: PBMCs. Source of these receptors: a woman aged 25 to 39 in good health and CMV-seropositive.

The chain uses TRBV7-8 and TRBJ2-2; possible D gene TRBD1, 5 bases. The V end was cut by 6 bases, the J end by 1 base, with 15 bases between. The germline gives CDR1 SGHVS, CDR2 FQNEAQ. The CDR3 length is 16 residues. The CDR3 sequence is CASRVGLLLNTGELFF. DNA for the CDR3: TGTGCCAGCAGAGTGGGGCTGTTATTGAACACCGGGGAGCTGTTTTTT.

The V gene is TRBV28, the J gene TRBJ2-5; D not certain. The last part of the DNA fits TRBJ2-7 better; the J call may be wrong. There are 14 residues in the CDR3. CDR1 is MDHEN, CDR2 SYDVKM, per germline. CDR3 coding DNA: TGTGCCAGCAGTTACCGAGAGCCTAGCTACGAGCAGTACTTC. It translates to CASSYREPSYEQYF.

This chain connects TRBV2 to TRBJ2-7; a possible D gene is TRBD1 (6 bases). V shed 10 bases and J shed 2 bases, with 18 bases lying between them. Germline assignment: CDR1 SNHLY and CDR2 FYNNEI. The CDR3 is 14 residues long. CDR3 nucleotide sequence: TGTGCCACCCAAACCCGGACAGCGGCCTACGAGCAGTACTTC. It is translated as CATQTRTAAYEQYF.

CDR3 region: CAGRRANTGELFF. The CDR3 nucleotides read TGTGCCGGGCGCAGAGCGAACACCGGGGAGCTGTTTTTT. The chain couples TRBV5-4 to TRBJ2-2; D gene unclear. This CDR3 has 13 amino acids. Deletions cut 10 bases from V and 0 bases from J, with 10 bases between. In germline, CDR1 is SGHNT, CDR2 YYREEE (reference sequence).

The chain has TRBV7-9 and TRBJ2-7; weak D call: TRBD1 (6 bases). The CDR3 is 13 residues long. Trimming shortened V by 3 bases and J by 4 bases, and 10 bases separated the two germline ends. Looked up from germline, CDR1 is SEHNR and CDR2 is FQNEAQ (reference sequence). CDR3 sequence: CASSFAGVYEQYF. In DNA, the CDR3 is TGTGCCAGCAGCTTCGCAGGGGTATACGAGCAGTACTTC.

The chain is built from TRBV6-5 and TRBJ2-1; 7 nucleotides line up with TRBD1. Looked up from germline, CDR1 is MNHEY and CDR2 is SVGAGI. Trimming took 0 bases from V and 2 from J; bases not matched to a gene: 1. The CDR3 covers 15 residues. CDR3 sequence reads: CASSYSGTAYNEQFF. The CDR3 DNA reads as TGTGCCAGCAGTTACTCCGGGACAGCCTACAATGAGCAGTTCTTC.